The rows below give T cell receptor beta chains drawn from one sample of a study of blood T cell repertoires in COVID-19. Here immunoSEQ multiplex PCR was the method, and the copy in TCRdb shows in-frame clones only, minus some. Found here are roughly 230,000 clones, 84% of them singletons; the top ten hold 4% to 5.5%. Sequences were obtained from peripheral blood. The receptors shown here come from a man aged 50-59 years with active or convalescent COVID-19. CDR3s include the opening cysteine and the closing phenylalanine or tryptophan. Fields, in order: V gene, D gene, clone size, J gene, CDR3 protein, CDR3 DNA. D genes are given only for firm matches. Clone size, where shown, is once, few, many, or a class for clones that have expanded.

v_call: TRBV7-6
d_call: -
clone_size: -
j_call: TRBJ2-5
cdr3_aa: CASSLGRSQETQYF
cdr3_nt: TGTGCCAGCAGCTTAGGGAGGTCCCAAGAGACCCAGTACTTC

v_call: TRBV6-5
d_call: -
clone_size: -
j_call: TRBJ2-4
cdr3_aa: CAIGQPKNIQYF
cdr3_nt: TGTGCCATTGGACAGCCCAAAAACATTCAGTACTTC

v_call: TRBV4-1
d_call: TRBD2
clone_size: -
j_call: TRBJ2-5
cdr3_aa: CASSQSGGEETQYF
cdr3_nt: TGCGCCAGCAGCCAAAGCGGGGGGGAAGAGACCCAGTACTTC

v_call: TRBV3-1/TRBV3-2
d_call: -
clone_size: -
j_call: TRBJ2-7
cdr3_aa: CASSQVGGAYEQYF
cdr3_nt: TGTGCCAGCAGCCAAGTGGGCGGGGCCTACGAGCAGTACTTC

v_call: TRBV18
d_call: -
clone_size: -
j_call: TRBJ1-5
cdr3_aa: CASSQAEGGRPQHF
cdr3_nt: TGTGCCAGCTCACAGGCGGAAGGCGGAAGGCCCCAGCATTTT

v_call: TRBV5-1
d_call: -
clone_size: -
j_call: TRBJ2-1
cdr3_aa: CASSLASTGNEQFF
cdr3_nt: TGCGCCAGCAGCTTGGCCAGTACGGGGAATGAGCAGTTCTTC

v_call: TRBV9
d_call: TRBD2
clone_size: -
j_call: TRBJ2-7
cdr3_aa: CASSVAGTSSYEQYF
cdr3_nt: TGTGCCAGCAGCGTAGCCGGGACTAGCTCCTACGAGCAGTACTTC

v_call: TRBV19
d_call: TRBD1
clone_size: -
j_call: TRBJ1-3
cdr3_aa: CASSQHRDSGNTIYF
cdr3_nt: TGTGCCAGTAGTCAACACCGGGACAGTGGAAACACCATATATTTT

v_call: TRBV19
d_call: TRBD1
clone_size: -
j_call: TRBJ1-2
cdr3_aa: CASSLDRGRSAYGYTF
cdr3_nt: TGTGCCAGTAGCCTAGACAGGGGAAGATCCGCCTATGGCTACACCTTC

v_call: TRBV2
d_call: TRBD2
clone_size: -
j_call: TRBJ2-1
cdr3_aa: CASSGSGGTYNEQFF
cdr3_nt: TGTGCCAGCAGTGGGAGCGGGGGGACCTACAATGAGCAGTTCTTC

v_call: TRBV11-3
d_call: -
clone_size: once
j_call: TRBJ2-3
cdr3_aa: CASSLAPSGTQYF
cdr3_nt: TGTGCCAGCAGCTTAGCCCCTTCGGGTACGCAGTATTTT

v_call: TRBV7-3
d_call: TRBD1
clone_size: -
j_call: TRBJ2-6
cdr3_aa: CAARQGAGGANVLTF
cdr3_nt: TGTGCCGCGCGGCAGGGGGCGGGCGGGGCCAACGTCCTGACTTTC

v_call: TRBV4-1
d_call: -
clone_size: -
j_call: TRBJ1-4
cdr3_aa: CASSQGGGGGEKLFF
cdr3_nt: TGCGCCAGCAGCCAAGGAGGGGGGGGCGGTGAAAAACTGTTTTTT

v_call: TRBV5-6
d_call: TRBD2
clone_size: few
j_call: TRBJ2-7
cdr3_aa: CASSLAPGLAGIEQYF
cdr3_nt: TGTGCCAGCAGCTTGGCACCGGGACTAGCGGGAATCGAGCAGTACTTC

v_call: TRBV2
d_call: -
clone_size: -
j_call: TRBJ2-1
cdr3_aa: CASLFGGIGEQFF
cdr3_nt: TGTGCCAGCCTATTTGGGGGGATTGGTGAGCAGTTCTTC

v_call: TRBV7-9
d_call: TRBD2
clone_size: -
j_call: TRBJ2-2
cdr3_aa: CASSSPGGGTNTGELFF
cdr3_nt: TGTGCCAGCAGCTCCCCCGGGGGGGGAACGAACACCGGGGAGCTGTTTTTT

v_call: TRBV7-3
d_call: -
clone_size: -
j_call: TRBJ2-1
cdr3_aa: CASSSAPGQGFGSYNEQFF
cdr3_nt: TGTGCCAGCAGCTCCGCCCCCGGGCAGGGGTTTGGCTCCTACAATGAGCAGTTCTTC

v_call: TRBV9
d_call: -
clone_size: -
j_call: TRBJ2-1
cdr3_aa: CASSVGSYNEQFF
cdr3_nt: TGTGCCAGCAGCGTAGGGAGTTACAATGAGCAGTTCTTC

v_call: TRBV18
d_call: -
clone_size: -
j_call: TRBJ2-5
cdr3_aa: CASSPLARGTAQKETQYF
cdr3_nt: TGTGCCAGCTCACCACTCGCGCGGGGAACCGCCCAAAAAGAGACCCAGTACTTC

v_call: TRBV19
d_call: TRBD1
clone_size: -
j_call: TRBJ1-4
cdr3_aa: CASSQGARGNEKLFF
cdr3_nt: TGTGCCAGTTCCCAGGGGGCGCGGGGTAATGAAAAACTGTTTTTT

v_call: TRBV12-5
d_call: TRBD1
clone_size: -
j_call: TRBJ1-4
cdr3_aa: CASAPGGFHEKLFF
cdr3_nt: TGTGCTAGTGCTCCAGGGGGTTTTCATGAAAAACTGTTTTTT

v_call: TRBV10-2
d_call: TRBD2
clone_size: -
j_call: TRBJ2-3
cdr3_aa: CASTHPGLAGGRDTQYF
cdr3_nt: TGCGCCAGCACACATCCCGGACTAGCGGGGGGGCGGGATACGCAGTATTTT

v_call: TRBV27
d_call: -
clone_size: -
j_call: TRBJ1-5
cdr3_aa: CASSYPGGDKSFGVVSNQPQHF
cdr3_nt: TGTGCCAGCAGTTATCCCGGGGGAGACAAATCGTTCGGGGTAGTGAGCAATCAGCCCCAGCATTTT

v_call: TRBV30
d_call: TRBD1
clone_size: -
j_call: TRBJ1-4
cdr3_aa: CAWTMDRDFGKLFF
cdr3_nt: TGTGCCTGGACCATGGACAGGGACTTTGGTAAACTGTTTTTT

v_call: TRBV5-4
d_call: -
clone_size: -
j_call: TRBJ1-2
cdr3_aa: CASSLAGRTNYGYTF
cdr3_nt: TGTGCCAGCAGCTTGGCAGGCAGGACTAACTATGGCTACACCTTC

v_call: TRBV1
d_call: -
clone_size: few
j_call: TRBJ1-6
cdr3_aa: CTPFNGMSYNSPLHF
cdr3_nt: TGCACCCCCTTTAACGGTATGTCCTATAATTCACCCCTCCACTTT

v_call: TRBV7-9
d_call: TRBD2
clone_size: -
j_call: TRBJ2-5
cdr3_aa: CASSPSGGPRETQYF
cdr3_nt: TGTGCCAGCAGCCCTAGCGGGGGGCCGAGGGAGACCCAGTACTTC

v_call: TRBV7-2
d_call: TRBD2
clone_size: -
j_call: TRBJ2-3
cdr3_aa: CASSPQAGDTDTQYF
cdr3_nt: TGTGCCAGCAGCCCCCAGGCGGGGGACACAGATACGCAGTATTTT

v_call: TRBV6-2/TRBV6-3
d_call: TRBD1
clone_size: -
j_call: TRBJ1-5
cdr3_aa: CASSYPRQGGDQPQHF
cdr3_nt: TGTGCCAGCAGTTACCCCCGACAGGGGGGGGATCAGCCCCAGCATTTT

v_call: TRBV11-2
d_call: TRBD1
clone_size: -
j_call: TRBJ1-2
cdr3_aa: CASSPTNRGGSGYTF
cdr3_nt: TGTGCCAGCAGCCCGACTAACAGGGGTGGGTCGGGCTACACCTTC

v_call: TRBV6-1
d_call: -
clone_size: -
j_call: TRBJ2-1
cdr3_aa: CASSETGERYNEQFF
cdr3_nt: TGTGCCAGCAGTGAAACGGGGGAGAGGTACAATGAGCAGTTCTTC

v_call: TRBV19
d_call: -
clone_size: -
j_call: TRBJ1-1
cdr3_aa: CASSIMGDIEAFF
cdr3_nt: TGTGCCAGTAGTATTATGGGGGACATTGAAGCTTTCTTT

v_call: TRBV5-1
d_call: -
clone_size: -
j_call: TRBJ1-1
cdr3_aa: CASSPDTSGRNTEAFF
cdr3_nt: TGCGCCAGCAGCCCGGACACAAGTGGTCGGAACACTGAAGCTTTCTTT

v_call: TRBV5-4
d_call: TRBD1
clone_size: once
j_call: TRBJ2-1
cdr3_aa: CASSSHRGLYNEQFF
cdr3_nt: TGTGCCAGCAGCTCGCACAGGGGGCTCTACAATGAGCAGTTCTTC

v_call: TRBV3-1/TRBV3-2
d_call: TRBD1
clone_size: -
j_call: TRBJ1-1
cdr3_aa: CASSPTGQGSHTEAFF
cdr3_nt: TGTGCCAGCAGCCCTACGGGACAGGGGTCCCACACTGAAGCTTTCTTT

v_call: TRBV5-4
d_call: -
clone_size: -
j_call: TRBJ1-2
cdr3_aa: CASSLRPLAGRGYTF
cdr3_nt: TGTGCCAGCAGCTTACGCCCCTTGGCAGGGCGAGGCTACACCTTC

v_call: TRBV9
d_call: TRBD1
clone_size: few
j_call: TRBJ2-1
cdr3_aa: CASSVVGDSTGGQFF
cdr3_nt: TGTGCCAGCAGCGTAGTAGGGGACAGTACCGGTGGGCAGTTCTTC

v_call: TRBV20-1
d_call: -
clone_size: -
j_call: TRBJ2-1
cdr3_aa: CSARRGHEQFF
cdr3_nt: TGCAGTGCTAGAAGGGGCCATGAGCAGTTCTTC

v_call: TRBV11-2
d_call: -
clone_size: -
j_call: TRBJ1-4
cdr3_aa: CASSLRGGGEKLFF
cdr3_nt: TGTGCCAGCAGCTTGCGTGGGGGAGGTGAAAAACTGTTTTTT

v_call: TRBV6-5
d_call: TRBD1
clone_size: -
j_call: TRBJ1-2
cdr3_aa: CASSYPSGTGNGYTF
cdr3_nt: TGTGCCAGCAGTTACCCATCCGGGACAGGGAATGGCTACACCTTC

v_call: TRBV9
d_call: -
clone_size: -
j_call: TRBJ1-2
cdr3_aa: CASSPREGRSYGYTF
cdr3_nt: TGTGCCAGCAGCCCGCGAGAAGGCAGGTCCTATGGCTACACCTTC

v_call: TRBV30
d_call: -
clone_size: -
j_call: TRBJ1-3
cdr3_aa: CAWSRDSGSGNTIYF
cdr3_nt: TGTGCCTGGAGTCGGGACTCCGGCTCTGGAAACACCATATATTTT

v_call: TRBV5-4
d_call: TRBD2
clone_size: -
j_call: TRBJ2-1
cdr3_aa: CASSLRGGPAYNEQFF
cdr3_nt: TGTGCCAGCAGCTTGCGGGGGGGGCCGGCCTACAATGAGCAGTTCTTC

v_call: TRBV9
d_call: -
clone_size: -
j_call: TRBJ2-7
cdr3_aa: CASSVDASYEQYF
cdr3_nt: TGTGCCAGCAGCGTAGACGCCAGCTACGAGCAGTACTTC

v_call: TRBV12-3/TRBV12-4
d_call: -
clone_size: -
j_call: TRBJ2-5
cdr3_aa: CASSQRAGETQYF
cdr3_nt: TGTGCCAGCAGCCAGAGGGCAGGAGAGACCCAGTACTTC

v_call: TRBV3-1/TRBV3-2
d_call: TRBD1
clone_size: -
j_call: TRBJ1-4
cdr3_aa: CASSRGTGEKLFF
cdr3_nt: TGTGCCAGCAGCCGAGGGACAGGTGAAAAACTGTTTTTT

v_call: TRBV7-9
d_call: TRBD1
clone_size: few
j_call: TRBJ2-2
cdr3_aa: CASSFPGTGGSGELFF
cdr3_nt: TGTGCCAGCAGTTTCCCCGGGACAGGGGGGTCCGGGGAGCTGTTTTTT

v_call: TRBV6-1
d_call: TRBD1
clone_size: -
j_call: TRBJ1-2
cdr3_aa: CASSEVRDRDGYTF
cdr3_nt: TGTGCCAGCAGTGAAGTCCGGGACAGGGACGGCTACACCTTC

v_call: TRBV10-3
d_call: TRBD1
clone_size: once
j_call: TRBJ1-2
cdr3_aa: CATAPRAGGEGVGYTF
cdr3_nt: TGTGCCACCGCTCCCCGGGCAGGGGGCGAAGGGGTGGGCTACACCTTC